This note documents a single TCR beta chain sequence. Antigen: not known. The data originate from a study of cytomegalovirus exposure and HLA in healthy donors. In the PCR, 60 Vbeta and 13 Jbeta primers were used. Data came from immunoSEQ multiplex PCR; TCRdb stores just in-frame clones and leaves some out. The specimen's table records some 130,000 clones. Findings of the study overall: Based on reports, TCR beta sequences accurately predicted HLA-A and HLA-B alleles for most subjects. Another analysis was done later, and it associated more than 15,000 TCR beta sequences with HLA alleles at 0.05 false discovery rate. Some TCR beta chains (more than 150 of them) were listed as cytomegalovirus-associated.

The CDR3 has 12 residues. Germline V CDR1 and CDR2: SGHRS, YFSETQ. V lost 4 bases, J lost 5 bases, and 9 bases lay in between. The chain links TRBV5-1 to TRBJ1-2; D not certain. The sample consisted of PBMCs. The clonotype comes from a man younger than 35 in good health and CMV-seronegative. The CDR3 loop reads CASSPEGYGYTF. The CDR3 nucleotides are TGCGCCAGCAGCCCCGAGGGATATGGCTACACCTTC.